This T cell receptor beta chain was obtained from a study of T cell responses to AZD1222 COVID-19 vaccine. Clones were read by immunoSEQ multiplex PCR, and TCRdb kept only the in-frame ones, dropping some. Of more than 150,000 clones listed, approximately 90% were seen once; the top ten hold 25% to 30%. The CDR3 covers 15 residues. V lost 6 bases, J lost 5 bases, and 19 bases lay in between. Germline assignment: CDR1 MGHDK and CDR2 SYGVNS. This clone was seen just once. The clonotype originates from an adult who received the AZD1222 COVID-19 vaccine. The starting material was peripheral blood, obtained 28 days after the second AZD1222 dose. The chain joins TRBV25-1 to TRBJ1-2; possible D gene TRBD1, 6 bases. The CDR3 DNA reads TGTGCCAGCAGCCCCCTCAGGGGAAACGGGTATGGCTACACCTTC. Translated, it gives CASSPLRGNGYGYTF.